This TCR beta chain came from a study of T cells in Graves' hyperthyroidism and ophthalmopathy (dated by TCRdb to the late 2010s). For context, the study as a whole: Peripheral blood was sampled at the time of initial diagnosis, prior to any treatment. To identify distinguishing TCR V-J signatures, a discovery cohort of about 100 patients was used, comprising 43 with Graves' ophthalmopathy and around 57 with stable Graves' hyperthyroidism. Prospective prediction of ophthalmopathy was tested in an independent validation cohort consisting of under 20 hyperthyroidism patients and more than 15 patients who later progressed to ophthalmopathy. The approximately 100 discovery patients were randomly divided into training and test sets at a 7:3 ratio. In roughly six Graves' hyperthyroidism patients, the study also compared T-cell repertoires from thyroid tissue with T-cell repertoires from blood. After sampling, hyperthyroidism patients received methimazole starting at 30 mg daily, and ophthalmopathy patients received high-dose intravenous methylprednisolone. TCR Vbeta CDR3 sequencing of fewer than 150 peripheral blood samples (43 ophthalmopathy, 75 or so hyperthyroidism and approximately 17 progressor patients) is reported in the paper. On the study overall, not on this receptor specifically: In validation, progression to ophthalmopathy was predicted by the model with 70.59% sensitivity and 72.22% specificity, a median of about 6 months before onset. Most expanded thyroid clonotypes (frequency above 0.001) were also detected in blood, suggesting blood repertoires may reflect thyroid immune responses. No statistical method was used to set the sample size in advance, and investigators knew the group allocation. A model built on a 13 V-J signature distinguished ophthalmopathy from stable hyperthyroidism, reaching around 87% sensitivity and 81.08% specificity in cross-validation and 80%/75% in testing.

The junction carries 11 bases between V and J, which are trimmed by 5 bases and 1 base respectively. Taken from the germline V gene, the CDR1 and CDR2 loops are SGHTA and FQGNSA. There are 14 amino acids in the CDR3, from cysteine to phenylalanine inclusive. Only CDR3 DNA remains: 42 bases, in frame from the first base. This clonotype was picked up many times. What this receptor recognizes is not known. No much larger clone is present one base from it, and per-base qualities are unavailable. Amplification of TCR beta CDR3 regions was carried out from RNA transcripts. A first-round RT-PCR of the TCR CDR3 used the HTBI primer set with the Qiagen OneStep RT-PCR kit. Libraries were constructed in a second round of multiplex PCR, after which size selection and purification were performed. Paired-end sequencing of the libraries was performed with 100 bp reads on an Illumina HiSeq2000. The original methods were these. SOAPnuke was used to process the raw data, with reads discarded if the reads contained adapters or uncalled bases, had a mean Phred below 15, or lacked an exact constant-primer or identifier match. COPE v1.2.5 was used to merge high-quality paired reads, and clonotypes were defined as unique nucleotide sequences. MiTCR v1.1 was used to align the clonotypes against IMGT TRBV, TRBD and TRBJ reference segments. Only V-J combinations with frequency above 0.0001, covering about 99% of repertoires, were analysed. A TCS score was defined as the ratio between F50 (clonal expansion) and ExV (chaos), using BLOSUM62-based TCRdist between CDR3 peptides within each V-J. Welch's t-statistics and random forest reduced around 510 V-J features to roughly 13, which were used in a naive Bayes classifier (R e1071). TCRdb passed the public sequencing reads through fastp at Q25 and MiXCR, retaining productive beta sequences. Under each unique CDR3 protein, matching rows form one entry showing the most common genes and DNA. TCRdb assigned the V and J calls; the authors' analysis was not used. The sample yields about 500,000 distinct CDR3 sequences; 15% to 20% were counted once. The ten largest make up 29% of the sample.

In the ophthalmopathy patients, disease was moderately to severely active, with a Clinical Activity Score of 3 or more, a NOSPECS grade of 4 or more, and a duration of less than 3 months. The study excluded patients with uncontrolled infections, other autoimmune diseases, pregnancy or lactation. Diagnoses were established on the basis of clinical symptoms, serum thyroxine and TRAb, thyroid ultrasound, and orbital computed tomography. PBMCs were separated from 8 to 10 ml of fresh peripheral blood using Ficoll-Paque density gradient centrifugation. Trizol reagent was used to extract total RNA, and RNA quality was then checked on an Agilent 2100 Bioanalyzer.

This receptor was obtained from a woman younger than 45 with Graves' ophthalmopathy. This sequence uses TRBV7-2 and TRBJ1-1; the D gene assignment is ambiguous. Material: blood. The CDR3 in this case is CASSPLDPNTEAFF. The nucleotide sequence reads as follows: TGTGCCAGCAGCCCCCTCGACCCGAACACTGAAGCTTTCTTT. Supplemented by the reference TRBV7-2 and TRBJ1-1 proteins around the CDR3, the complete variable domain is GAGVSQSPSNKVTEKGKDVELRCDPISGHTALYWYRQSLGQGLEFLIYFQGNSAPDKSGLPSDRFSAERTGGSVSTLTIQRTQQEDSAVYLCASSPLDPNTEAFFGQGTRLTVV.